The present TCR beta chain was sequenced within a study of preoperative IRX-2 immunotherapy in early breast cancer. Sequenced by immunoSEQ multiplex PCR; TCRdb stores in-frame clones only, minus some. The sample has around 7,000 clones, 65% to 85% seen once; the top ten hold 16%. As for treatment: preoperative locoregional IRX-2 cytokine immunotherapy. The sequencing used tumor tissue, collected after IRX-2 immunotherapy. This clonotype originated in a human donor with breast cancer.

The CDR3 nucleotides are TGTGCCAGCTCATCCGACAGGTCCTTTAATGAAAAACTGTTTTTT. Protein product: CASSSDRSFNEKLFF. The V call is TRBV18, the J call TRBJ1-4; maybe TRBD1 (6 bases). The CDR3 spans 15 residues. CDR1 is KGHSH and CDR2 is LQKENI in the germline V gene. V shed 5 bases and J shed 4 bases, with 14 bases lying between them.